This T cell receptor beta chain was found in a study of T cell responses to AZD1222 COVID-19 vaccine (dated by TCRdb to the early 2020s). Background on the whole study: A total of approximately 240 trial participants underwent TCR sequencing, of whom roughly 210 had received two doses of AZD1222 and about 25 had received two doses of the MenACWY control vaccine. Trial participants were enrolled into age subgroups of 18-55, 56-69 and 70-plus years, which contained around 140, 26 and 57 TCR-sequenced participants, respectively.

Regarding this clone: What this receptor recognizes is not known. Within one base of it there is no much larger clone, and no base qualities were kept.

The CDR3 regions of human TCRbeta chains were subjected to immunosequencing. Concerning the study's data processing: TCRs in the repertoires were matched against a reference library of SARS-CoV-2-specific TCRs that had been generated with the MIRA antigen-specificity platform. Breadth meant the fraction of unique TCRs that were SARS-CoV-2-associated, whereas depth meant the fraction of total T cells that were SARS-CoV-2-associated. Each spike-specific TCR was assigned to its reactive spike region and to a CD4 or CD8 class using the MIRA data. Log10-transformed breadth and depth values were compared by one-way ANOVA with Sidak's multiple comparisons tests. As stored in TCRdb, this immuneACCESS dataset retains in-frame rearrangements with V and J assigned. A fraction of the clones does not appear; measured against another copy, unresolved V genes explain less than half of the discrepancy, and the remainder lacks a known reason. The V and J calls and clone size come from that table; D and trimming were worked out from the DNA. The sample records 150,000 to 160,000 clones, about nine tenths of which are singletons. The top ten clonotypes cover about 5.1% of the sample.

Points the paper makes about the study in general: A significant rise in spike-specific TCR breadth and depth was observed after two AZD1222 doses relative to day 0 and relative to MenACWY recipients. Because no samples from the day 14 peak response were available, repertoires could be characterized only after the peak T cell response. Epitopes outside the regions mutated in the B.1.351 and B.1.1.7 variants were reportedly recognized by nearly half of the unique spike-specific TCRs. In the small 56-69-year group, the increase in depth fell short of significance, most likely because of low power. Conclusions about previously exposed vaccinees are limited, since just 5 to 7 AZD1222 recipients were seropositive for SARS-CoV-2 at baseline. CD4 TCRs associated with the vaccine covered the entire spike protein, and the dominant responses were in regions 160-218 and 743-854. Participants were mostly white British, with more females than males. The authors suggested clonal diversity may have been underestimated.

V is clipped by 4 bases and J by 4 bases, and the sequence between their germline boundaries is 13 bases long. Via the germline V gene (reference sequence), CDR1 is LNHDA and CDR2 SQIVND. Measured from the cysteine to the phenylalanine, the CDR3 is 14 residues long. Only the CDR3 portion is preserved as DNA: 42 bases, with reading frame beginning at the first base. Interpreted using the paper, the time point label stands for: baseline before first vaccination. In the paper's terms, the treatment or condition label means: meningococcal conjugate vaccine given as trial control. Vaccinee samples were obtained from the UK trials COV001 and COV002, which included a single-blind randomized controlled phase 2/3 trial of AZD1222 (ChAdOx1 nCoV-19) in healthy adults. For TCRbeta chain sequencing, PBMC samples were collected from trial participants at day 0 and at day 28 after the second dose.

The chain uses TRBV19 and TRBJ2-5; the D gene is unclear. Here the sequenced sample was peripheral blood, taken on day 0 of MenACWY control vaccination. The sequence was obtained from an adult in good health. The CDR3 sequence is CASSNRRLGETQYF. At the DNA level, the sequence is TGTGCCAGTAGTAACCGGAGATTGGGAGAGACCCAGTACTTC.